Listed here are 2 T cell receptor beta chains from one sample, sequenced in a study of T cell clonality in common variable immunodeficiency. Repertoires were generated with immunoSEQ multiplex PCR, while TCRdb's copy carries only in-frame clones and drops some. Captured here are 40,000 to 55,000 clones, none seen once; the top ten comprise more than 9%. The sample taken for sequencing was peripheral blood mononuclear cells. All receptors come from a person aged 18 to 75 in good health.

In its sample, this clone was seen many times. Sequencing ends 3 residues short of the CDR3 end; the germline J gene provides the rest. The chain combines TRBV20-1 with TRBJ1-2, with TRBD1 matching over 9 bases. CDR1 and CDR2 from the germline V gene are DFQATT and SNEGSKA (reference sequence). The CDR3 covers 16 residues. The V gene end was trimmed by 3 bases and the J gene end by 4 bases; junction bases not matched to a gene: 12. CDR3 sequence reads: CSARRLRDRAIYGYTF. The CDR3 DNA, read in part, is TGCAGTGCTAGGCGTCTCCGGGACAGGGCCATCTATGGC.

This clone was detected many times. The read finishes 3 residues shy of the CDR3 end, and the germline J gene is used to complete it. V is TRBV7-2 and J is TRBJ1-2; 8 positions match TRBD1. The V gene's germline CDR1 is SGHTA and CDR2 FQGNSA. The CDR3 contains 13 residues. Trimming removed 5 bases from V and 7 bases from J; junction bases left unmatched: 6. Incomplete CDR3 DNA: TGTGCCAGCAGCCCCGGACAGGGTGTTGGC. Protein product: CASSPGQGVG. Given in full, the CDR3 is CASSPGQGVGYTF.